This T cell receptor beta chain stems from a study of graft-versus-host responses after intestinal transplantation. Overall study context: Tacrolimus plus steroids were given to all recipients for roughly three years, preceded by anti-thymocyte globulin induction. Study observations and caveats: Recipient marrow showed GvH clones, some seen first in ileum or blood.

The data were produced by immunoSEQ multiplex PCR, yet TCRdb's version contains in-frame clones alone and is incomplete. The table has tens of thousands of clones, about 90% seen once. Comment on this clone: What it binds is not known.

Trimming cost V 3 bases and J 7 bases; bases outside gene matches: 5. This CDR3 spans 14 amino acids. Germline lookup yields CDR1 MGHDK and CDR2 SYGVNS. Source: PBMCs, taken 26 days after transplant. This receptor was taken from a human patient who received an intestinal transplant, so some T cells may come from the graft donor. This sequence joins TRBV25-1 and TRBJ1-4, with 7 bases aligning to TRBD1. Written as DNA, the CDR3 is TGTGCCAGCAGTGAGACAGGGAGGATTGAAAAACTGTTTTTT. It codes for CASSETGRIEKLFF. Full variable domain (outside the CDR3, taken from reference TRBV25-1 and TRBJ1-4): EADIYQTPRYLVIGTGKKITLECSQTMGHDKMYWYQQDPGMELHLIHYSYGVNSTEKGDLSSESTVSRIRTEHFPLTLESARPSHTSQYLCASSETGRIEKLFFGSGTQLSVL.